Sequencing of this TCR beta chain was carried out in a study of human T cells and chemical hapten exposure. Library construction involved attaching unique molecular identifiers to individual cDNA molecules, which allowed quantitative, reproducible TCR counting. TCRdb reprocessed the RACE reads with MiXCR, giving one entry per CDR3 protein. This sample yields tens of thousands of distinct CDR3 sequences, of which 7.5% to 9.5% are seen a single time; roughly 3% belongs to the top ten. Noted time point: patch test 2, 6 weeks after DPC sensitization. Treatment described: therapeutic diphenylcyclopropenone sensitization with weekly scalp DPC. Blood draws came before every patch-test application. The germline V and J ends were trimmed by 1 base and 1 base, with 7 bases remaining between them. The CDR3 has 14 residues. The germline V gene has CDR1 SEHNR and CDR2 FQNEAQ (reference sequence).

This chain connects TRBV7-9 to TRBJ1-1; D ambiguous. This receptor was taken from a woman between 50 and 59 years old with alopecia areata. Some clones in this sample may be carry-over from other donors' samples. The starting material was whole blood, obtained in connection with sensitization to the hapten diphenylcyclopropenone (DPC). This CDR3 is CASSLDRTNTEAFF. CDR3 bases: TGTGCCAGCAGCTTAGACAGAACGAACACTGAAGCTTTCTTT.